Below, 15 T cell receptor beta chains from the same sample are listed, as sequenced in a study of Ad26.COV2.S vaccination and SARS-CoV-2 variants (dated by TCRdb to the early 2020s). The treatment or condition label, as the study defines it: roughly 18 received Ad26.COV2.S at low or high dose, single or two shots; several received placebo; per-sample allocation not given. Repertoires of vaccine and placebo recipients were sequenced from samples collected on day 63 after the first injection. Library construction relied on the immunoSEQ multiplex PCR assay. Held by TCRdb, this immuneACCESS table contains in-frame sequences only and omits some clones. Under half of the omission traces to an unresolved V gene where checked; the cause of the rest is unknown. The sample contains about 680,000 clones, around 92% of them found a single time. The ten most abundant clones make up over 1.3% of the sample.

Material: peripheral blood, obtained in a trial of Ad26.COV2.S vaccine versus placebo. All receptors derive from a person aged 18-60 years who received the Ad26.COV2.S COVID-19 vaccine or a placebo.

This clone was observed once. The rearrangement uses TRBV7-9 and TRBJ1-1; no clear D. The V gene's germline CDR1 is SEHNR and CDR2 FQNEAQ (reference sequence). Trimming took 4 bases from V and 7 from J, leaving 13 bases between them. The CDR3 sequence is 13 residues long. This CDR3 reads CASSSYSMVEAFF. As DNA, the CDR3 is TGTGCCAGCAGCTCCTACTCCATGGTTGAAGCTTTCTTT.

This clone showed up just once. The gene calls are TRBV6-5 and TRBJ1-1; D may be TRBD1 (5 bases). V was cut by 6 bases and J by 4 bases, with 12 bases left in between. The CDR3 extends over 13 amino acids. Germline V gene lookup returns CDR1 MNHEY and CDR2 SVGAGI. DNA for the CDR3: TGTGCCAGCAGACCACGGGGGGGCACTGAAGCTTTCTTT. Its translation is CASRPRGGTEAFF.

The CDR3 nucleotides are TGTGCCAGTAAAATCGATACCGGTGCTTACCCTGAAGCTTTCTTT. The encoded protein is CASKIDTGAYPEAFF. The rearrangement links TRBV19 to TRBJ1-1; the D is unclear. From germline, CDR1 is LNHDA and CDR2 SQIVND (reference sequence). Trimming left V 7 bases short and J 6 bases short, with 21 bases between. The CDR3 sequence is 15 residues long.

This chain connects TRBV6-2 or TRBV6-3 to TRBJ2-7; 7 nucleotides agree with TRBD1. V shed 5 bases, J shed 0 bases, and the junction held 4 bases outside the gene matches. CDR1 is MNHEY and CDR2 is SVGEGT in the germline V gene. The CDR3 extends over 14 amino acids. CDR3 nucleotide sequence: TGTGCCAGCAGTAGGACAGGCGTCTCCTACGAGCAGTACTTC. Translating it yields CASSRTGVSYEQYF.

This clone is a singleton in its sample. This chain links TRBV5-1 with TRBJ2-1; 10 bases fit TRBD2. There are 15 residues in the CDR3. CDR1 SGHRS and CDR2 YFSETQ come from the germline V gene. V was clipped by 8 bases and J by 8 bases; unmatched bases: 13. CDR3 sequence: CASRREGLANDEQFF. Here the CDR3 DNA reads TGCGCCAGTAGGAGAGAGGGACTAGCGAATGATGAGCAGTTCTTC.

The rearrangement links TRBV27 to TRBJ2-1, with 12 bases aligning to TRBD2. From germline, CDR1 is MNHEY and CDR2 SMNVEV (reference sequence). J was trimmed by 6 bases and V by 5 bases; bases with no gene match: 5. The length of the CDR3 is 15 residues. The CDR3: CASSVTSGRVNEQFF. As DNA, the CDR3 is TGTGCCAGCAGTGTGACTAGCGGGAGAGTCAATGAGCAGTTCTTC.

The V call is TRBV5-1, the J call TRBJ2-2, with 9 bases lining up with TRBD1. V dropped 3 bases and J dropped 0; count of bases not matched to a gene: 3. This CDR3 is 16 amino acids long. CDR1 and CDR2 (germline): SGHRS, YFSETQ. The CDR3 bases are TGCGCCAGCAGCTCTACAGGGGGCGCGAACACCGGGGAGCTGTTTTTT. It yields the protein CASSSTGGANTGELFF.

Comments on this clone: Other DNA sequences of this sample code for an identical CDR3. The genes are TRBV5-4 and TRBJ2-3; D perhaps matches TRBD1 (6 bases). Between the trimmed V and J ends, which lost 2 bases and 0 bases, there was a span of 7 bases. CDR1 and CDR2 from the germline V gene are SGHNT and YYREEE (reference sequence). This CDR3 comprises 14 residues. The CDR3 nucleotides are TGTGCCAGCAGCTTACAGGGTAGCACAGATACGCAGTATTTT. Translating it yields CASSLQGSTDTQYF.

V and J are TRBV30 and TRBJ2-2, with TRBD2 as a possible D gene (6 bases). The germline V and J ends were trimmed by 0 bases and 3 bases, with 11 bases remaining between them. Germline V gene sequence: CDR1 GTSNPN, CDR2 SVGIG (reference sequence). The CDR3 contains 15 residues. CDR3 sequence: CAWSVLAADTGELFF. CDR3 bases: TGTGCCTGGAGTGTGTTAGCGGCGGACACCGGGGAGCTGTTTTTT.

This clone was counted once. The chain has TRBV3-1 (or the pseudogene TRBV3-2) and TRBJ1-6, with a weak D call TRBD1 (5 bases). With 3 bases removed from V and 14 bases from J, the gap between germline ends came to 11 bases. Germline assignment: CDR1 LGHDT and CDR2 YNNKEL (reference sequence). The CDR3 consists of 12 residues. DNA of the CDR3: TGTGCCAGCAGCCACGGGACGCTAGCCCTCCACTTT. It codes for CASSHGTLALHF.

The genes are TRBV5-4 and TRBJ1-6; 9 nucleotides line up with TRBD1. CDR3 length: 14 residues. Germline V lookup: CDR1 SGHNT, CDR2 YYREEE (reference sequence). Trimming cost V 4 bases and J 8 bases; bases outside gene matches: 4. CDR3 in DNA: TGTGCCAGCAGCCGGGGACAGGGTGATTCACCCCTCCACTTT. It codes for CASSRGQGDSPLHF.

The chain carries TRBV12-3 or TRBV12-4 and TRBJ2-5; D is possibly TRBD1 (5 bases). Trimming took 3 bases from V and 8 from J, leaving 13 bases between them. This CDR3 is 13 amino acids long. In nucleotides, the CDR3 is TGTGCCAGCAGTTTGGGGCAGGTTGGCACCCAGTACTTC. This encodes CASSLGQVGTQYF.

This clone has a handful of counts. The chain combines TRBV11-2 with TRBJ2-7, with 7 bases that match TRBD1. The junction had 8 bases not matched to a gene; V was cut back by 5 bases and J by 1 base. This CDR3 contains 15 residues. Germline V CDR1 and CDR2: SGHAT, FQNNGV. The CDR3 bases are TGTGCCAGCAGCCTCGGGACAGTCGTGTCCTACGAGCAGTACTTC. It translates to CASSLGTVVSYEQYF.

J is TRBJ1-1 and V is TRBV18; 7 bases fit TRBD1. This CDR3 has 15 residues. CDR1 and CDR2 from the germline V gene are KGHSH and LQKENI. V lost 1 base to trimming and J lost 1 base; unmatched junction nucleotides: 3. The CDR3: CASSPRTGRNTEAFF. CDR3 in DNA: TGTGCCAGCTCACCACGGACAGGACGGAACACTGAAGCTTTCTTT.

The V call is TRBV18, the J call TRBJ1-2; D is undetermined. CDR3 length: 13 residues. From germline, CDR1 is KGHSH and CDR2 LQKENI. V was shortened by 0 bases and J by 7 bases, with 9 bases between the two germline ends. The CDR3 DNA sequence: TGTGCCAGCTCACCACCGGATGGGGTTGGCTACACCTTC. Translating gives CASSPPDGVGYTF.